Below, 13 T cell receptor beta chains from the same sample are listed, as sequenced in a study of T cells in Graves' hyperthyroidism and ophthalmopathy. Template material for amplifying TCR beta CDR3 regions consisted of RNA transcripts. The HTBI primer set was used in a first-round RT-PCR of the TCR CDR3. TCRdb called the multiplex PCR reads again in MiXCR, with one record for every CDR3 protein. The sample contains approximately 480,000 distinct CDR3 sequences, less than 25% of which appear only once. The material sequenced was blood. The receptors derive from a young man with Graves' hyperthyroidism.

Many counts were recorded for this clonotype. The CDR3 loop reads CASSLAGGFDRELFF. CDR3 nucleotide sequence: TGTGCCAGCAGCTTGGCTGGGGGCTTTGACCGGGAGCTGTTTTTT. The chain recombines TRBV5-6 with TRBJ2-2, with D perhaps matching TRBD1 (6 bases). The CDR3 length is 15 residues. V lost 0 bases, J lost 9 bases, and 15 bases lay in between. The germline CDR1 and CDR2 sequences are SGHDT and YYEEEE.

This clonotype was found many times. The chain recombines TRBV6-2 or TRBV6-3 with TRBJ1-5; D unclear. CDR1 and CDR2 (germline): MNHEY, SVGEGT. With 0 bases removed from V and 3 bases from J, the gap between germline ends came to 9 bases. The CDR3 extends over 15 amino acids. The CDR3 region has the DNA TGTGCCAGCAGTTACTCCCGCAGGCTCAATCAGCCCCAGCATTTT. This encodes CASSYSRRLNQPQHF.

CDR3 sequence reads: CASSSGLPYTGELFF. The CDR3 bases are TGTGCCAGCAGTTCGGGACTACCGTACACCGGGGAGCTGTTTTTT. The rearrangement links TRBV2 to TRBJ2-2; 7 nucleotides line up with TRBD2. The junction had 6 bases not matched to a gene; V was cut back by 5 bases and J by 3 bases. In germline, CDR1 is SNHLY, CDR2 FYNNEI. The CDR3 contains 15 residues.

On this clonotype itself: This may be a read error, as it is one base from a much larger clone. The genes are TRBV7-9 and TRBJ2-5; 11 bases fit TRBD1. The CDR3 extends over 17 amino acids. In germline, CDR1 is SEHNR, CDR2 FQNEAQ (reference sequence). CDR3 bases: TGTGCCAGCAGCTCCTTCCGGACAGGGGGCACGAAAGAGAGCCAGTACTTC. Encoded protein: CASSSFRTGGTKESQYF.

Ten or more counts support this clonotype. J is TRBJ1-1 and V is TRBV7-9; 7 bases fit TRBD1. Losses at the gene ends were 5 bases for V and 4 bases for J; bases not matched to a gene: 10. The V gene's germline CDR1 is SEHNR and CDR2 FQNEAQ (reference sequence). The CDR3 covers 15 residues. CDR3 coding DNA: TGTGCCAGCAGCCCTTCGGGACAGCATGGCACTGAAGCTTTCTTT. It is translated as CASSPSGQHGTEAFF.

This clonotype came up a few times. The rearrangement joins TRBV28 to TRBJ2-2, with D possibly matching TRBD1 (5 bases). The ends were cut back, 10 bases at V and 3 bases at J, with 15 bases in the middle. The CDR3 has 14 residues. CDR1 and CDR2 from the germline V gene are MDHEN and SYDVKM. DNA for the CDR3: TGTGCCACTCTATATGGGGCCCACACCGGGGAGCTGTTTTTT. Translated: CATLYGAHTGELFF.

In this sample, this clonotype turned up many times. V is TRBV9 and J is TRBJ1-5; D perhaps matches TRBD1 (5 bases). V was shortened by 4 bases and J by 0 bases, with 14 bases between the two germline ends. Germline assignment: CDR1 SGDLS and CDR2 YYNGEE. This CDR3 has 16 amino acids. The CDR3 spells CASSRGPDYSNQPQHF. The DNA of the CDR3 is TGTGCCAGCAGCAGGGGACCAGACTATAGCAATCAGCCCCAGCATTTT.

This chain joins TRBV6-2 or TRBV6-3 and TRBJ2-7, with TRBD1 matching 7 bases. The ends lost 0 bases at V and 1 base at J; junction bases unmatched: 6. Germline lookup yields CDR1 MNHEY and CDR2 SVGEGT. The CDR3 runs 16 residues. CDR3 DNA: TGTGCCAGCAGTTACTCGATGGACAGGACTTCCTACGAGCAGTACTTC. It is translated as CASSYSMDRTSYEQYF.

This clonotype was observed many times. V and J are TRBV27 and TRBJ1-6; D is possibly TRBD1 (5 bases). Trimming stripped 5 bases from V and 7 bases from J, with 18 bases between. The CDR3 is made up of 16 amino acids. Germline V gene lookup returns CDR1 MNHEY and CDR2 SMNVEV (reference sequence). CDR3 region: CASSPRGGIVNSPLHF. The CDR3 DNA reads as TGTGCCAGCAGTCCCCGCGGGGGAATAGTAAATTCACCCCTCCACTTT.

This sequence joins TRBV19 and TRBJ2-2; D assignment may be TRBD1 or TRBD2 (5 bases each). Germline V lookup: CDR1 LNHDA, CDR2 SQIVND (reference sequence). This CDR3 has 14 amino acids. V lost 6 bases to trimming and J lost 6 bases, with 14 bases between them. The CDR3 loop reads CASSLGGFAGELFF. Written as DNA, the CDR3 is TGTGCCAGTAGCCTTGGGGGTTTCGCCGGGGAGCTGTTTTTT.

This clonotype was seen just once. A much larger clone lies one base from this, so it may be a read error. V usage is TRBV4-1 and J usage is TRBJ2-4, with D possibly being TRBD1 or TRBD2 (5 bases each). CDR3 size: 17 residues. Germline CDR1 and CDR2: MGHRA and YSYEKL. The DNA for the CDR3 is TGCTCCAGCAGCCAAGTGGGGACGGCCCTAGCCAAAAACATTCAGTACTTC. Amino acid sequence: CSSSQVGTALAKNIQYF.

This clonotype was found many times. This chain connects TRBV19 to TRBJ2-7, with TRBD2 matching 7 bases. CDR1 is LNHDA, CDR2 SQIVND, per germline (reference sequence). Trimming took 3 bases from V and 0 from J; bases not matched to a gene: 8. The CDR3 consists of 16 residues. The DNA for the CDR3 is TGTGCCAGTAGTATCGGATGGCGGGGGAGCTCCTACGAGCAGTACTTC. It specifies CASSIGWRGSSYEQYF.

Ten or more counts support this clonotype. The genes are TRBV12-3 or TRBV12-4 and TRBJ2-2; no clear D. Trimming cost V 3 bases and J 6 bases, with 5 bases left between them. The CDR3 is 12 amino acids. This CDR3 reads CASSFSPGELFF. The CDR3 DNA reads TGTGCCAGCAGTTTCTCTCCCGGGGAGCTGTTTTTT.